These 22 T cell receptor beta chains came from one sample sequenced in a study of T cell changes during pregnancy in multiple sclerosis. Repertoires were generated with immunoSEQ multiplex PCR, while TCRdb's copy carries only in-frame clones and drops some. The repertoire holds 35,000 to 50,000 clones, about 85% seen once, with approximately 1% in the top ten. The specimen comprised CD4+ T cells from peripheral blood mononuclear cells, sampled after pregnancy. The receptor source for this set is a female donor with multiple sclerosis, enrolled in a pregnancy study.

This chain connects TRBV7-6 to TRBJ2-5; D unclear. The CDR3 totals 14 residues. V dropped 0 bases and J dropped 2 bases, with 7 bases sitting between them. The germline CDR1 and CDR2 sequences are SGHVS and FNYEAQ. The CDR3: CASSLALEQETQYF. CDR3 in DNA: TGTGCCAGCAGCTTAGCCCTAGAACAAGAGACCCAGTACTTC.

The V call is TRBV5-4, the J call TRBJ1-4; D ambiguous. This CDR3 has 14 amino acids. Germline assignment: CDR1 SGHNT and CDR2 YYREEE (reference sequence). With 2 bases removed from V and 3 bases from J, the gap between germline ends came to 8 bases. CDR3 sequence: CASSFEASNEKLFF. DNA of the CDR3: TGTGCCAGCAGCTTCGAGGCGTCTAATGAAAAACTGTTTTTT.

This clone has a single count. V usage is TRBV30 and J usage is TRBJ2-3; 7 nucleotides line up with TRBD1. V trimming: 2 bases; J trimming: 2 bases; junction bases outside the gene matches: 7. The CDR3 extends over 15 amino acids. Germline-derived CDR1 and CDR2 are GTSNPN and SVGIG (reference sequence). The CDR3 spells CAWSKQGQFTDTQYF. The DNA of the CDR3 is TGTGCCTGGAGTAAACAGGGGCAATTCACAGATACGCAGTATTTT.

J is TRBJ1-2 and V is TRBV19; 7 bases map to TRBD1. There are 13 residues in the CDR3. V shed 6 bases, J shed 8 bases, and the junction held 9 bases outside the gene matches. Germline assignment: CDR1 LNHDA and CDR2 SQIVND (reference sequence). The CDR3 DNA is TGTGCCAGTAGCCGCACAACAGGGGCAGGCTACACCTTC. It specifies CASSRTTGAGYTF.

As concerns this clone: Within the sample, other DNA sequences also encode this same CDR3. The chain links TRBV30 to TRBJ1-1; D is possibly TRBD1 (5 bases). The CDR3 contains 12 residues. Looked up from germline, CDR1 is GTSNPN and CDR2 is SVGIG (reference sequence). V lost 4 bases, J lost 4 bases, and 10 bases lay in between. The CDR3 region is CAWKRGGTEAFF. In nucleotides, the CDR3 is TGTGCCTGGAAGCGGGGGGGCACTGAAGCTTTCTTT.

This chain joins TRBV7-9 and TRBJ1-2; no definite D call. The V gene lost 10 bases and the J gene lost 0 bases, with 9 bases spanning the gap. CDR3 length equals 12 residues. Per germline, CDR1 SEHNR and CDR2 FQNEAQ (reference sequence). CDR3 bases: TGTGCCATCCCGAGGTCTAACTATGGCTACACCTTC. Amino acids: CAIPRSNYGYTF.

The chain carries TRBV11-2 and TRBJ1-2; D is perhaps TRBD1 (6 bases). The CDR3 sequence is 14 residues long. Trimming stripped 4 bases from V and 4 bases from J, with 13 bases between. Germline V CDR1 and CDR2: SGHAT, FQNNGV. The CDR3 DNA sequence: TGTGCCAGCAGCTCGGGGGGGCCTCCCTATGGCTACACCTTC. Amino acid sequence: CASSSGGPPYGYTF.

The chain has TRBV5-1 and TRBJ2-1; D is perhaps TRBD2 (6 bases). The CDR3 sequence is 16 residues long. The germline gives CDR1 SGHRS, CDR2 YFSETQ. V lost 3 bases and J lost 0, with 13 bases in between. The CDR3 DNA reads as TGCGCCAGCAGCTCGGAGGGGCGGCCCTCCTACAATGAGCAGTTCTTC. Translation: CASSSEGRPSYNEQFF.

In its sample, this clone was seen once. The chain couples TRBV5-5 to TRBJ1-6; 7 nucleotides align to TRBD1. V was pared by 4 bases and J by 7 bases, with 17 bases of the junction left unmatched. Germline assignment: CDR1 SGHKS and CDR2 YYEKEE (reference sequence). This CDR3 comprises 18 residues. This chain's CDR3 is CASSPRWPATGNNSPLHF. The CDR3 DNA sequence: TGTGCCAGCAGCCCGCGGTGGCCGGCGACAGGGAACAATTCACCCCTCCACTTT.

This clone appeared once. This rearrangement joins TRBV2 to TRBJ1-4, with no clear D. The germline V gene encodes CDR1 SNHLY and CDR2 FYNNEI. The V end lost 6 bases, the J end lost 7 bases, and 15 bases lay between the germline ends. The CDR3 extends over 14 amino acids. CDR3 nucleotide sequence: TGTGCCAGCAGCCGGGAGTCGTATCGTGAAAAACTGTTTTTT. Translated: CASSRESYREKLFF.

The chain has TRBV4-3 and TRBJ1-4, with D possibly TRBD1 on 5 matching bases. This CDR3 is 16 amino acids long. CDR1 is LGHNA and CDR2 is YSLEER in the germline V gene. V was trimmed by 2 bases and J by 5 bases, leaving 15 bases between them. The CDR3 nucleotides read TGCGCCAGCAGCCAAACGTGGGGTCAGGGAAATGAAAAACTGTTTTTT. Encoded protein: CASSQTWGQGNEKLFF.

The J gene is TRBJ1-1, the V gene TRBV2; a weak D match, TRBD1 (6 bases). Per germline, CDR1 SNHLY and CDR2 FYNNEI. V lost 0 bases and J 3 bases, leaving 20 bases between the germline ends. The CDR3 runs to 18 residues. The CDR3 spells CASSEAEGGSVGDTEAFF. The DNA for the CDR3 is TGTGCCAGCAGTGAAGCGGAAGGGGGATCGGTTGGGGACACTGAAGCTTTCTTT.

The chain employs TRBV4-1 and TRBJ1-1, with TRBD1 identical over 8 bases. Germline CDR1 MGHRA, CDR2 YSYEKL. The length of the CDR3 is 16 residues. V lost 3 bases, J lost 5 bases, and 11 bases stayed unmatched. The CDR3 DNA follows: TGCGCCAGCAGCCAGGGTCATACAGGGGGACTGACTGAAGCTTTCTTT. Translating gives CASSQGHTGGLTEAFF.

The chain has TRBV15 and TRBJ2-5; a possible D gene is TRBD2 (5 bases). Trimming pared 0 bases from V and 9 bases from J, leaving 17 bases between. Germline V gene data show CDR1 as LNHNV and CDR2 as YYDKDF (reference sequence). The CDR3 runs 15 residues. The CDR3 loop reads CATSRDRRGLSAQYF. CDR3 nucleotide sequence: TGTGCCACCAGCAGAGATCGAAGAGGGCTATCAGCCCAGTACTTC.

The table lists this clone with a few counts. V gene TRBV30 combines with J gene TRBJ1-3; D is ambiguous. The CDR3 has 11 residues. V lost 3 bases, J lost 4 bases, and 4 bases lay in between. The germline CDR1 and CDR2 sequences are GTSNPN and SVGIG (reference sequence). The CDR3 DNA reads TGTGCCTGGAGCCGGGGAAACACCATATATTTT. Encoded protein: CAWSRGNTIYF.

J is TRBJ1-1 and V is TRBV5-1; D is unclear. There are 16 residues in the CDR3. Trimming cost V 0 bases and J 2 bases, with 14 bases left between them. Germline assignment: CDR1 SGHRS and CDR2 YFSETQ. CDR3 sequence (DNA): TGCGCCAGCAGCTTGGCCCCCGCCGTAGTTAACACTGAAGCTTTCTTT. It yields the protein CASSLAPAVVNTEAFF. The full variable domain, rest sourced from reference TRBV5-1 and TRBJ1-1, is KAGVTQTPRYLIKTRGQQVTLSCSPISGHRSVSWYQQTPGQGLQFLFEYFSETQRNKGNFPGRFSGRQFSNSRSEMNVSTLELGDSALYLCASSLAPAVVNTEAFFGQGTRLTVV.

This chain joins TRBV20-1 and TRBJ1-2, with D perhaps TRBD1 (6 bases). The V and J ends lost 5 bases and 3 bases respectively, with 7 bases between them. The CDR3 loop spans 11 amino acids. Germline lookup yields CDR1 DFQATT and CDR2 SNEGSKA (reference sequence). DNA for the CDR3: TGCAGTGCTCGGACAGACTATGGCTACACCTTC. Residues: CSARTDYGYTF.

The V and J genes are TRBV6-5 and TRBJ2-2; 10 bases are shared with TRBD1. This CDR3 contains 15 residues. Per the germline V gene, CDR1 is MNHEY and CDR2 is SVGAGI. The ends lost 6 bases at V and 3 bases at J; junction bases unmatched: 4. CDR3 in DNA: TGTGCCAGCAGCCGGACAGGGGGGGACACCGGGGAGCTGTTTTTT. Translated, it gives CASSRTGGDTGELFF.

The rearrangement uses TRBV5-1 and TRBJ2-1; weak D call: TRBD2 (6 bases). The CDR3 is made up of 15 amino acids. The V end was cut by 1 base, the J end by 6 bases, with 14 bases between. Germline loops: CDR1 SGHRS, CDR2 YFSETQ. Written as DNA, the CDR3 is TGCGCCAGCAGCTTGTTCGGGACTGAAACCAATGAGCAGTTCTTC. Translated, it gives CASSLFGTETNEQFF. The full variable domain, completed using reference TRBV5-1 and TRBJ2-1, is KAGVTQTPRYLIKTRGQQVTLSCSPISGHRSVSWYQQTPGQGLQFLFEYFSETQRNKGNFPGRFSGRQFSNSRSEMNVSTLELGDSALYLCASSLFGTETNEQFFGPGTRLTVL.

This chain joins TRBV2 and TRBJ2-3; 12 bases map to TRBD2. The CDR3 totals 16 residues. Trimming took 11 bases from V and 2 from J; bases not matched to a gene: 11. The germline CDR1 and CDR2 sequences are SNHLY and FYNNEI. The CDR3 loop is CAPKASGGADTDTQYF. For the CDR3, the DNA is TGTGCCCCCAAGGCTAGCGGGGGGGCCGACACAGATACGCAGTATTTT.

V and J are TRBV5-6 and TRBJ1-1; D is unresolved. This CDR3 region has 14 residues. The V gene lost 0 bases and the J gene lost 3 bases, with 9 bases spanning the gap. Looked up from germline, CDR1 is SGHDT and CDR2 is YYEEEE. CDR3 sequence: CASSLGPRDTEAFF. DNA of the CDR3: TGTGCCAGCAGCTTGGGCCCGAGGGACACTGAAGCTTTCTTT.

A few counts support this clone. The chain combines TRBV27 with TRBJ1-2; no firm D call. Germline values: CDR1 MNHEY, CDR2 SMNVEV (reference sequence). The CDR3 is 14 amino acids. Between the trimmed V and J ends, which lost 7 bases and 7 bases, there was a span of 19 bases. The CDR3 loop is CASNPRAGELGYTF. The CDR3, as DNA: TGTGCCAGCAACCCGCGGGCAGGAGAGCTTGGCTACACCTTC.